The present T cell receptor (beta chain) was sequenced within a study of CD4 and CD8 cells across lung adenocarcinoma regions (dated by TCRdb to the late 2010s). With regard to the full study: To look at intratumor heterogeneity in the T cell receptor repertoire, the study compared tumor centers against tumor margins.

The CDR3 runs 16 residues from the cysteine to the phenylalanine. Just the 48-base CDR3 DNA is kept, in frame starting at base 1. From the germline V gene, CDR1 is MNHNS and CDR2 is SASEGT. On this clonotype itself: Its antigen target is currently unknown. An end of the junction does not agree with germline; a read error may underlie this.

Donors were patients with localized lung adenocarcinoma, a subtype of non-small cell lung cancer. Samples were obtained from the centers of localized lung adenocarcinomas. For TCR repertoire analysis, CD4+ T cells taken from tumor tissue were profiled apart from CD8+ T cells. Library preparation was by PCR. TCRdb records HiSeq X Ten as the sequencer. The public reads were reprocessed in TCRdb via fastp at Q25 and MiXCR, keeping in-frame beta chains. Rows with one shared CDR3 protein collapse into an entry with the most common genes and DNA. For this sample there are 7,500 to 9,000 distinct CDR3 sequences; 45% to 70% appear just once. Clones ranked in the top ten supply roughly a quarter of the sample.

This receptor chain uses TRBV6-1 and TRBJ2-5; 8 central bases correspond to TRBD2. The sequence was collected from a female donor with lung adenocarcinoma. The CD4 and CD8 labels of this study may be unreliable. Sequences were obtained from CD4+ T cells from the center of a lung tumor. This specimen's cell subset or site label, interpreted: tumor center region. The encoded CDR3 is CASRGTAGGDQDTQYF. The DNA sequence is as follows: TGTGCCAGCAGGGGGACGGCGGGGGGAGACCAAGATACGCAGTATTTC.